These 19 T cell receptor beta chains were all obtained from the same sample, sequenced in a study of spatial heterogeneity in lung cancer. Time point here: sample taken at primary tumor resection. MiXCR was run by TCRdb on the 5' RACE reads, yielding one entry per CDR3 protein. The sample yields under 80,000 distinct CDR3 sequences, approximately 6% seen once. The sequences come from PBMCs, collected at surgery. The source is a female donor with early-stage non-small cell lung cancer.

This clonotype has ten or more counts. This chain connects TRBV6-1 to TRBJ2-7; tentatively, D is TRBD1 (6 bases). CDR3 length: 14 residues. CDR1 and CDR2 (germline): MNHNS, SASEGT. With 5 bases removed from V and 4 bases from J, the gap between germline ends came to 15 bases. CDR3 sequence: CASSYLGQQYEQYV. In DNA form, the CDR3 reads TGTGCCAGCAGTTATTTGGGACAACAATACGAGCAGTACGTC.

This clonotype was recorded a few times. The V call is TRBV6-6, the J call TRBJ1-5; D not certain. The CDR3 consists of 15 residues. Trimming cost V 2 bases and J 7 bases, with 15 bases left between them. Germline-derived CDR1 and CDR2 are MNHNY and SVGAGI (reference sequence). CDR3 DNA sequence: TGTGCCAGCAGTTACGGGGAGACCCGCGAGCAGCCCCAGCATTTT. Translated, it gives CASSYGETREQPQHF.

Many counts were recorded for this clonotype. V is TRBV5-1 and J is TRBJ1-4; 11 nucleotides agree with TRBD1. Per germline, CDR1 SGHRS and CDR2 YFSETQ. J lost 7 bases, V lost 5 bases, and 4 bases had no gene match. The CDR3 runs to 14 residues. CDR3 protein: CASSAGTGGEKLFF. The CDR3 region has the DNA TGCGCCAGCAGTGCAGGGACAGGGGGTGAAAAACTGTTTTTT.

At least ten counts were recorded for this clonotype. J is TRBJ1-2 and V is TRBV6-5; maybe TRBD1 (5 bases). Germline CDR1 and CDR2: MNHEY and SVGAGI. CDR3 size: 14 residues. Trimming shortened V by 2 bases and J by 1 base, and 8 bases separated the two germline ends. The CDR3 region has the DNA TGTGCCAGCAGTTACCAGGGTCTTAACTATGGCTACACCTTC. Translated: CASSYQGLNYGYTF.

In DNA form, the CDR3 reads TGTGCCAGCAGCCAACGGGGACTGCCCTATGGCTACACCTTC. It specifies CASSQRGLPYGYTF. The V gene is TRBV27, the J gene TRBJ1-2, with D perhaps matching TRBD1 (5 bases). V was cut by 6 bases and J by 4 bases, with 15 bases left in between. Germline CDR1 and CDR2: MNHEY and SMNVEV (reference sequence). CDR3 length: 14 amino acids.

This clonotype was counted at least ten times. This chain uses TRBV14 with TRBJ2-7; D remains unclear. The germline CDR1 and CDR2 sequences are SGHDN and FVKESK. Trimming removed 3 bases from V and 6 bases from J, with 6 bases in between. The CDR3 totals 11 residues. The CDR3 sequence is CASSHSFEQYF. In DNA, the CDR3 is TGTGCCAGCAGCCACTCTTTCGAGCAGTACTTC.

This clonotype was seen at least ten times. The CDR3 region has the DNA TGTGCCAGCAGCTTAACCTCGGGCCAAGAGACCCAGTACTTC. Residues: CASSLTSGQETQYF. This sequence joins TRBV7-3 and TRBJ2-5; the D is unclear. V lost 0 bases, J lost 1 base, and 6 bases lay in between. The CDR3 length is 14 residues. From germline, CDR1 is SGHTA and CDR2 FQGTGA. Together with reference TRBV7-3 and TRBJ2-5, the CDR3 gives the full variable domain: GAGVSQTPSNKVTEKGKYVELRCDPISGHTALYWYRQSLGQGPEFLIYFQGTGAADDSGLPNDRFFAVRPEGSVSTLKIQRTERGDSAVYLCASSLTSGQETQYFGPGTRLLVL.

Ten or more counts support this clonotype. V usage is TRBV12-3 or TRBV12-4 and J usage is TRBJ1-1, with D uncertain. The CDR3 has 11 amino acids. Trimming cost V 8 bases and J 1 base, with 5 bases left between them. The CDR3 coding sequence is TGTGCCAGCCGAGGGAACACTGAAGCTTTCTTT. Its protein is CASRGNTEAFF.

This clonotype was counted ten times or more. The CDR3 here is CASSSTPGTSTDTQYF. The DNA for the CDR3 is TGCGCCAGCAGCTCTACCCCCGGGACAAGCACAGATACGCAGTATTTT. The V and J genes are TRBV5-1 and TRBJ2-3, with D possibly TRBD1 on 6 matching bases. This CDR3 comprises 16 residues. Germline V CDR1 and CDR2: SGHRS, YFSETQ. V was trimmed by 3 bases and J by 0 bases, leaving 14 bases between them. Looking up the rest from reference TRBV5-1 and TRBJ2-3 gives the full variable domain: KAGVTQTPRYLIKTRGQQVTLSCSPISGHRSVSWYQQTPGQGLQFLFEYFSETQRNKGNFPGRFSGRQFSNSRSEMNVSTLELGDSALYLCASSSTPGTSTDTQYFGPGTRLTVL.

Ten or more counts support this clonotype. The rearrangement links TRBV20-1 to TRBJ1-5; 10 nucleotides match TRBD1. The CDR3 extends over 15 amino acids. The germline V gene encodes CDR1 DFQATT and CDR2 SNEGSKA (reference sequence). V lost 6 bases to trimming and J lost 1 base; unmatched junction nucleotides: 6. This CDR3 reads CSARRQGASNQPQHF. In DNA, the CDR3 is TGCAGTGCCCGAAGACAGGGGGCCAGCAATCAGCCCCAGCATTTT.

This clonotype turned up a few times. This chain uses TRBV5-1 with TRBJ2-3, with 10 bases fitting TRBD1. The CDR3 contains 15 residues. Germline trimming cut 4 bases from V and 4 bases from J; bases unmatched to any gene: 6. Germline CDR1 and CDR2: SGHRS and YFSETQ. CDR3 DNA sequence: TGCGCCAGCAGCCGACAGGGGGCATGGTCAGATACGCAGTATTTT. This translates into CASSRQGAWSDTQYF.

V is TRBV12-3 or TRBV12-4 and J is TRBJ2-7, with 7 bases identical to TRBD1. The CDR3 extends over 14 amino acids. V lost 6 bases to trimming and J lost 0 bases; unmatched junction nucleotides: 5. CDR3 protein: CASRPTGVSYEQYF. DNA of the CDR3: TGTGCCAGCAGACCTACAGGGGTCTCCTACGAGCAGTACTTC.

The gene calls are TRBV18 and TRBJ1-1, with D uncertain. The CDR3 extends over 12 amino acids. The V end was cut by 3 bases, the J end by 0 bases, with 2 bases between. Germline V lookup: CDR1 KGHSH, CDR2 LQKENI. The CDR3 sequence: CASSPMNTEAFF. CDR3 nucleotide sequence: TGTGCCAGCTCACCGATGAACACTGAAGCTTTCTTT.

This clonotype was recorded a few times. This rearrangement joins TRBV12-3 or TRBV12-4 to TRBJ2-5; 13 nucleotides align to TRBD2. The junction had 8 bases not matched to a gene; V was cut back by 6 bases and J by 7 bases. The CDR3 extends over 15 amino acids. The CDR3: CASSTSGGARGTQYF. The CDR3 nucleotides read TGTGCCAGCAGCACTAGCGGGGGGGCCCGCGGGACCCAGTACTTC.

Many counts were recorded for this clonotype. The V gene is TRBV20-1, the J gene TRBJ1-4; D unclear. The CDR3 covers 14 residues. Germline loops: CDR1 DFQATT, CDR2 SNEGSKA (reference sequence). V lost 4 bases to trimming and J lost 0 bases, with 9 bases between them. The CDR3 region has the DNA TGCAGTGCTAAGGGCCAACCAACTAATGAAAAACTGTTTTTT. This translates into CSAKGQPTNEKLFF.

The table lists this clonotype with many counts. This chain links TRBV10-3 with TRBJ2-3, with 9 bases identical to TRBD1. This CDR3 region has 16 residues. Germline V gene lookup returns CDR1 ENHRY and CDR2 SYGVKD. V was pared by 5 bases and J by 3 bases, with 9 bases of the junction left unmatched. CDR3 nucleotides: TGTGCCATCAGTTTCCCCCCGGGACAGGGAACAGATACGCAGTATTTT. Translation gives CAISFPPGQGTDTQYF.

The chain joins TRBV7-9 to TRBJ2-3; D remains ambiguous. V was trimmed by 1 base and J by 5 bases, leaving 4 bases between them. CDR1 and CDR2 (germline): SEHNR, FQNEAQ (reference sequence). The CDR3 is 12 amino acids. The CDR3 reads CASSLERDTQYF. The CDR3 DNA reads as TGTGCCAGCAGCTTAGAAAGAGATACGCAGTATTTT.

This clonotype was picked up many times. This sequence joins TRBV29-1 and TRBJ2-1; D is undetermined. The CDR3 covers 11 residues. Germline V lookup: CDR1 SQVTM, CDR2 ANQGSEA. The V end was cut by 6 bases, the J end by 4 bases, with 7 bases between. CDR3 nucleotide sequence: TGCAGCGTGGGATCTTACAATGAGCAGTTCTTC. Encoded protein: CSVGSYNEQFF.

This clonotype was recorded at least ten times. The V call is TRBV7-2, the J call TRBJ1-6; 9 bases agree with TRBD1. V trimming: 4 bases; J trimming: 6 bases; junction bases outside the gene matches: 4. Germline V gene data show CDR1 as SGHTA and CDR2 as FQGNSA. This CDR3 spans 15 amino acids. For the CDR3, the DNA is TGTGCCAGCAGCTCTAGGACAGGGGCTAATTCACCCCTCCACTTT. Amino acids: CASSSRTGANSPLHF.